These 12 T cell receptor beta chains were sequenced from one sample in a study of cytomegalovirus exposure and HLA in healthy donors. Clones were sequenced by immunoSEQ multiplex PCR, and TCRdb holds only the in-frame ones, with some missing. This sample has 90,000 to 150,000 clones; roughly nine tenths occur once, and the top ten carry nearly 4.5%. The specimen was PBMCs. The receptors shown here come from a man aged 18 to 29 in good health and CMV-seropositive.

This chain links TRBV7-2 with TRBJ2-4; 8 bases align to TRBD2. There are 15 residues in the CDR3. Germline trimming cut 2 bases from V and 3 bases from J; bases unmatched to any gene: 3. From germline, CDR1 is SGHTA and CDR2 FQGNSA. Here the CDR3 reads CASSLSGGSKNIQYF. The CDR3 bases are TGTGCCAGCAGCTTAAGCGGGGGTAGCAAAAACATTCAGTACTTC.

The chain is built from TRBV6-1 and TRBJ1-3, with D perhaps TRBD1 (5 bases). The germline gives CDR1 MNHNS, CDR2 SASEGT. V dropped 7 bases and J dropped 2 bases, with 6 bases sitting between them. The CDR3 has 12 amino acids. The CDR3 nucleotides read TGTGCCAGCAAGGGGCCTGGAAACACCATATATTTT. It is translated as CASKGPGNTIYF.

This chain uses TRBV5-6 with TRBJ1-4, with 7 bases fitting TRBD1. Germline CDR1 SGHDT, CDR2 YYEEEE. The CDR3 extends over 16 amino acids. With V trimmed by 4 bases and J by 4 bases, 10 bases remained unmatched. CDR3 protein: CASSPGGGSINEKLFF. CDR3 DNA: TGTGCCAGCAGCCCGGGAGGGGGCTCCATTAATGAAAAACTGTTTTTT.

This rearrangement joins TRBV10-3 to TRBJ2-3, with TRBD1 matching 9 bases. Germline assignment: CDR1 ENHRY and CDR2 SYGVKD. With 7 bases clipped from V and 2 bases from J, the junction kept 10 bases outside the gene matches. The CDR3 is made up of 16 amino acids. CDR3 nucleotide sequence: TGTGCCATCACGCCCGGACAGGGGTGGAACACAGATACGCAGTATTTT. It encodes CAITPGQGWNTDTQYF.

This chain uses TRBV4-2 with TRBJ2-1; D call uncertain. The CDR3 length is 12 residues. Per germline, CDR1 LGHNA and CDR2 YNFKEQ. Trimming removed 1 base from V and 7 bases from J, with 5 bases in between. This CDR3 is CASSQGANEQFF. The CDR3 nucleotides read TGTGCCAGCAGCCAAGGTGCGAATGAGCAGTTCTTC.

The CDR3 sequence: CASSHGTSGGEQFF. The CDR3 nucleotides are TGCGCCAGCAGCCACGGGACTAGCGGGGGTGAGCAGTTCTTC. The gene calls are TRBV4-3 and TRBJ2-1; 14 bases map to TRBD2. Per germline, CDR1 LGHNA and CDR2 YSLEER. This CDR3 is built from 14 residues. J gave up 9 bases and V 3 bases, and 1 base lay outside the gene matches.

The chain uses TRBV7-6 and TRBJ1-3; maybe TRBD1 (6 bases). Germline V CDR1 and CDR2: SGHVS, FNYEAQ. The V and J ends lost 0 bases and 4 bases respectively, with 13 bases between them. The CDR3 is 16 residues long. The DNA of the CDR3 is TGTGCCAGCAGCTTAGCAGCGACCACAGGGGGAAACACCATATATTTT. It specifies CASSLAATTGGNTIYF. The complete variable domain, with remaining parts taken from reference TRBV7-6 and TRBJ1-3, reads GAGVSQSPRYKVTKRGQDVALRCDPISGHVSLYWYRQALGQGPEFLTYFNYEAQQDKSGLPNDRFSAERPEGSISTLTIQRTEQRDSAMYRCASSLAATTGGNTIYFGEGSWLTVV.

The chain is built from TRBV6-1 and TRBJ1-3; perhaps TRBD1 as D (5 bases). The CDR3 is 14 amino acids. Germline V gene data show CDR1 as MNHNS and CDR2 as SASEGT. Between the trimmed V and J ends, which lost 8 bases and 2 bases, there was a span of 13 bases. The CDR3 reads CASSETATGNTIYF. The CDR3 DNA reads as TGTGCCAGCTCGGAGACAGCCACTGGAAACACCATATATTTT.

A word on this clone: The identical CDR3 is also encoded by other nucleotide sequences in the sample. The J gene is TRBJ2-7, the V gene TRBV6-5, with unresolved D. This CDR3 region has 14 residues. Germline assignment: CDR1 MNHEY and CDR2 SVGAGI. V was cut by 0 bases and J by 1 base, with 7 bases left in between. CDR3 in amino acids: CASSYSGRSYEQYF. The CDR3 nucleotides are TGTGCCAGCAGTTACTCTGGCAGGTCCTACGAGCAGTACTTC.

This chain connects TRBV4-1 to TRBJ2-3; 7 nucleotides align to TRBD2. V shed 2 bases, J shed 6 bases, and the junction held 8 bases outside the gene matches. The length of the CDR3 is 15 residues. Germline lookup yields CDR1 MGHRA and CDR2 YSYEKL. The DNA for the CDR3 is TGCGCCAGCAGCCAAATCCAGCGGGGCGAGGATACGCAGTATTTT. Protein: CASSQIQRGEDTQYF.

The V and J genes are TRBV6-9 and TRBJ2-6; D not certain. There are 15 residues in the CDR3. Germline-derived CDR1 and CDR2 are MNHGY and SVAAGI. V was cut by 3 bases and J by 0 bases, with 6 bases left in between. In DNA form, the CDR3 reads TGTGCCAGCAGTTACGGTGTCTCTGGGGCCAACGTCCTGACTTTC. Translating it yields CASSYGVSGANVLTF.

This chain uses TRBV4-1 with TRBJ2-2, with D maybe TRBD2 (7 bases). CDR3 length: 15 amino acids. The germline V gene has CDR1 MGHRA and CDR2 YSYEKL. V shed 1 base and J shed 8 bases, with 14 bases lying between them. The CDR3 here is CASSQVSAGAGELFF. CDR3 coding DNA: TGCGCCAGCAGCCAAGTCTCCGCGGGGGCTGGGGAGCTGTTTTTT.